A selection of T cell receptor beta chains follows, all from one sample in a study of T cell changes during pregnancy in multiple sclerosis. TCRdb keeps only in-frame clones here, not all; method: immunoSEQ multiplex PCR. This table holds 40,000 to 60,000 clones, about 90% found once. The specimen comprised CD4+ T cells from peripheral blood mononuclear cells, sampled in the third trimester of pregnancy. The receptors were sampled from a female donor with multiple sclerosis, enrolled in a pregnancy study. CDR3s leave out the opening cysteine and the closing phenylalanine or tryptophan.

AWARRGLVGYT | TRBJ1-2 | TRBV30
ASSKPHGILELNTEAF | TRBJ1-1 | TRBV21-1
ASSSTGGGGSSYNEQF | TRBJ2-1 | TRBV9
ASRPGTGYNEQF | TRBJ2-1 | TRBV2
SVVGGTYNEQF | TRBJ2-1 | TRBV29-1
ASTVAGAIANTGELF | TRBJ2-2 | TRBV9
ASTFLGTGDFYEQY | TRBJ2-7 | TRBV2
ASSPAGENTEAF | TRBJ1-1 | TRBV18
ASSSDRGSDEQF | TRBJ2-1 | TRBV7-3
ASSYLAGDEQY | TRBJ2-7 | TRBV6-5
ASSPLAGGRETQY | TRBJ2-5 | TRBV6-4
ASRGTGLSNQPQH | TRBJ1-5 | TRBV6-5
ASSYSEGYNSPLH | TRBJ1-6 | TRBV6-5
ASSLGQGEVNEKLF | TRBJ1-4 | TRBV5-1
SVQQGTKTTEAF | TRBJ1-1 | TRBV29-1
ASSLVTGTGQNTDTQY | TRBJ2-3 | TRBV11-2
ASSEGRPTYEQY | TRBJ2-7 | TRBV2
AREAGGPGDEQF | TRBJ2-1 | TRBV30
ASSEESQAYTEAF | TRBJ1-1 | TRBV2
ASSEAGVPPNEQF | TRBJ2-1 | TRBV25-1
ASRGLAGVTQY | TRBJ2-5 | TRBV27
ASSNTGTATNEKLF | TRBJ1-4 | TRBV19